The entry that follows covers one T cell receptor beta chain sequence. V dropped 4 bases and J dropped 8; count of bases not matched to a gene: 6. Germline CDR1 reads MDHEN; CDR2 reads SYDVKM. This CDR3 has 15 amino acids. Vbeta (60) and Jbeta (13) primers were used in the PCR. Method: immunoSEQ multiplex PCR; TCRdb's copy keeps in-frame clones and lacks some. The table lists 180,000 or so clones, roughly 75% of them singletons. This sample was taken from a study of cytomegalovirus exposure and HLA in healthy donors. The V call is TRBV28, the J call TRBJ2-1, with TRBD2 matching over 12 bases. The specimen sequenced was PBMCs. The origin of this receptor is a woman aged 40 to 50 in good health and CMV-seropositive. The DNA of the CDR3 is TGTGCCAGCAGTTCTGGCCTAGCGGGAGGGGATGAGCAGTTCTTC. It yields the protein CASSSGLAGGDEQFF.